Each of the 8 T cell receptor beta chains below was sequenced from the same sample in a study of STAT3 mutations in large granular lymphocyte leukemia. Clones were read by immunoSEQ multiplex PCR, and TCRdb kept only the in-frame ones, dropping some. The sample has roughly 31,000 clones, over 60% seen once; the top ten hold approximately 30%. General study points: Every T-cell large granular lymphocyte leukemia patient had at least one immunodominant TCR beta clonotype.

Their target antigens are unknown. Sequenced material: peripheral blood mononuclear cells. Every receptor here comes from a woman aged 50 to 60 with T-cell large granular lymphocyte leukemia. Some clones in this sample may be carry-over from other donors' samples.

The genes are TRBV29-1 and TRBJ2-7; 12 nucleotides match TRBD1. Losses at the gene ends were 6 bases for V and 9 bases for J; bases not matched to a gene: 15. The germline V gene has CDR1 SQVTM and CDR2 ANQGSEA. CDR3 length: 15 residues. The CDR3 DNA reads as TGCAGCGTAGGGACAGGGGGCGGTTCGCCGCTAGGGCAGTACTTC. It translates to CSVGTGGGSPLGQYF.

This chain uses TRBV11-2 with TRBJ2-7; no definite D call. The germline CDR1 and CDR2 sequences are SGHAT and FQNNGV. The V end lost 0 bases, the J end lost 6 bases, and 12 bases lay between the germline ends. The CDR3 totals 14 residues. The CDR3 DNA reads TGTGCCAGCAGCTTAGACCACCCAGCCGGCGAGCAGTACTTC. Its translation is CASSLDHPAGEQYF.

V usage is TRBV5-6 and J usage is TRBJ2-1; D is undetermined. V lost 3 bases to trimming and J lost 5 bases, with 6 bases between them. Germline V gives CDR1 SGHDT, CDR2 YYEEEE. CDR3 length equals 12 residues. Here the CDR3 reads CASSWVDNEQFF. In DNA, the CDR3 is TGTGCCAGCAGCTGGGTGGACAATGAGCAGTTCTTC.

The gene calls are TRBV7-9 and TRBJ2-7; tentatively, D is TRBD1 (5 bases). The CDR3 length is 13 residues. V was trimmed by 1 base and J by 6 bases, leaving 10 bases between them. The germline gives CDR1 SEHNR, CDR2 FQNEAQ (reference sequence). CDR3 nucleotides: TGTGCCAGCAGCTTAGTAGGGCAGGGCGAGCAGTACTTC. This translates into CASSLVGQGEQYF.

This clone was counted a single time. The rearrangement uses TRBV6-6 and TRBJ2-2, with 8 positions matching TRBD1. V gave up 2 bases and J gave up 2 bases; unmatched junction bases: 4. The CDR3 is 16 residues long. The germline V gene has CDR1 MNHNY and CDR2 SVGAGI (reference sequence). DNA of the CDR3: TGTGCCAGCAGTTACGGGGACAGGAGAAACACCGGGGAGCTGTTTTTT. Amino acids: CASSYGDRRNTGELFF.

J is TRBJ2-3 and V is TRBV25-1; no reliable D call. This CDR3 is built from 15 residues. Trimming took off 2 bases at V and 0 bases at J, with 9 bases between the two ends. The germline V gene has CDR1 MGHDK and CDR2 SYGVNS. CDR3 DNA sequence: TGTGCCAGCAGTGAACCCCTCGACAGCACAGATACGCAGTATTTT. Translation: CASSEPLDSTDTQYF.

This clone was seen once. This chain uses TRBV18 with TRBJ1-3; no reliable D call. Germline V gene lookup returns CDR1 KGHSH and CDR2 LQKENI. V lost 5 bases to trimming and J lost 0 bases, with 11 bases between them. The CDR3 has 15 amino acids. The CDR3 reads CASSTTDYSGNTIYF. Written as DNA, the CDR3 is TGTGCCAGCTCAACCACAGACTACTCTGGAAACACCATATATTTT.

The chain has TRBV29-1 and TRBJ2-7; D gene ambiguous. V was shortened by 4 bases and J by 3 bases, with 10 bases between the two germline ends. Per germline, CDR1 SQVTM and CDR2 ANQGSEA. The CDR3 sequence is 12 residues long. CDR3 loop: CSVGEFIYEQYF. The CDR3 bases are TGCAGCGTTGGAGAATTTATCTACGAGCAGTACTTC.